A single sample is the source of the 22 T cell receptor beta chains below, sequenced in a study of graft-versus-host responses after intestinal transplantation. Using immunoSEQ multiplex PCR, the repertoire was profiled, and TCRdb retains in-frame clones only, with some absent. The data show 25,000 to 35,000 clones, with 87% seen just once and under 14% held by the top ten. The material sequenced was PBMCs, taken approximately 460 days after intestinal transplantation. These receptors were taken from a human patient who received an intestinal transplant, so some T cells may come from the graft donor.

The chain employs TRBV28 and TRBJ1-1; 8 bases are a match to TRBD1. J was trimmed by 5 bases and V by 3 bases; bases with no gene match: 5. The CDR3 runs to 14 residues. Germline lookup yields CDR1 MDHEN and CDR2 SYDVKM. The CDR3 is CASSFQGAVTEAFF. CDR3 coding DNA: TGTGCCAGCAGTTTCCAGGGGGCCGTGACTGAAGCTTTCTTT.

In nucleotides, the CDR3 is TGCGCCAGCCGGGACAGTGGGGACACCGGGGAGCTGTTTTTT. Protein: CASRDSGDTGELFF. The chain carries TRBV10-1 and TRBJ2-2; 7 bases agree with TRBD1. Per germline, CDR1 WNHNN and CDR2 SYGVQD (reference sequence). The CDR3 sequence is 14 residues long. V shed 8 bases and J 3 bases; nucleotides not matched to a gene: 6.

J is TRBJ2-5 and V is TRBV5-1; TRBD1 matches 7 bases. V dropped 8 bases and J dropped 6; count of bases not matched to a gene: 7. The germline gives CDR1 SGHRS, CDR2 YFSETQ. The CDR3 is 12 amino acids. CDR3 region: CASRWTGKTQYF. CDR3 DNA sequence: TGCGCCAGTCGGTGGACAGGAAAGACCCAGTACTTC.

This sequence joins TRBV19 and TRBJ2-1; D perhaps matches TRBD1 (5 bases). V gave up 3 bases and J gave up 7 bases, with 13 bases separating them. Germline CDR1 is LNHDA and CDR2 is SQIVND (reference sequence). This CDR3 contains 14 residues. The CDR3 protein is CASSIRGLQNEQFF. The CDR3 DNA follows: TGTGCCAGTAGTATTAGGGGCCTTCAGAATGAGCAGTTCTTC.

The chain couples TRBV9 to TRBJ2-7; D might be TRBD1 (6 bases). This CDR3 has 15 residues. CDR1 and CDR2 from the germline V gene are SGDLS and YYNGEE. V shed 5 bases and J shed 2 bases, with 17 bases lying between them. CDR3 sequence (DNA): TGTGCCAGCAGGGCCCTGACAGGTAATCCCTACGAGCAGTACTTC. It is translated as CASRALTGNPYEQYF. Filled out from reference TRBV9 and TRBJ2-7, the complete variable domain reads DSGVTQTPKHLITATGQRVTLRCSPRSGDLSVYWYQQSLDQGLQFLIQYYNGEERAKGNILERFSAQQFPDLHSELNLSSLELGDSALYFCASRALTGNPYEQYFGPGTRLTVT.

The chain links TRBV28 to TRBJ2-7; 9 nucleotides line up with TRBD1. The CDR3 length is 16 residues. After removal of 5 bases from V and 1 base from J, the junction contained 9 bases not matched to a gene. The germline V gene encodes CDR1 MDHEN and CDR2 SYDVKM. CDR3 region: CASSRAGTGRSYEQYF. CDR3 nucleotide sequence: TGTGCCAGCAGTCGGGCCGGGACAGGGAGGTCCTACGAGCAGTACTTC.

The chain employs TRBV6-5 and TRBJ1-2, with 7 bases lining up with TRBD1. The germline CDR1 and CDR2 sequences are MNHEY and SVGAGI. Losses at the gene ends were 0 bases for V and 4 bases for J; bases not matched to a gene: 5. The CDR3 totals 15 residues. In DNA, the CDR3 is TGTGCCAGCAGTTACTCGACAGGGCCATTCTATGGCTACACCTTC. This codes for CASSYSTGPFYGYTF.

The J gene is TRBJ2-5, the V gene TRBV9, with TRBD1 matching 9 bases. J lost 7 bases, V lost 7 bases, and 8 bases had no gene match. The CDR3 length is 13 residues. Germline values: CDR1 SGDLS, CDR2 YYNGEE. Written as DNA, the CDR3 is TGTGCCAGCCCCCGGGACAGGGCAGGGACCCAGTACTTC. Translation: CASPRDRAGTQYF.

The genes are TRBV6-1 and TRBJ1-3; the match to TRBD1 covers 7 bases. The CDR3 is 15 amino acids. The V segment lost 5 bases and the J segment 4 bases; nucleotides outside the gene matches: 8. Germline CDR1 reads MNHNS; CDR2 reads SASEGT. CDR3 residues: CASSLGTVKGNTIYF. CDR3 DNA: TGTGCCAGCAGTCTAGGGACAGTCAAAGGAAACACCATATATTTT.

The rearrangement uses TRBV6-5 and TRBJ1-1; maybe TRBD1 (6 bases). V dropped 6 bases and J dropped 0 bases, with 11 bases sitting between them. The CDR3 is 14 residues long. Germline V lookup: CDR1 MNHEY, CDR2 SVGAGI. CDR3 sequence reads: CASSRGRVNTEAFF. The CDR3 nucleotides are TGTGCCAGCAGCAGGGGACGGGTGAACACTGAAGCTTTCTTT.

The chain uses TRBV7-9 and TRBJ2-7; D not certain. Germline V lookup: CDR1 SEHNR, CDR2 FQNEAQ (reference sequence). V was cut by 3 bases and J by 4 bases, with 4 bases left in between. The length of the CDR3 is 11 residues. CDR3 region: CASSFEYEQYF. The DNA of the CDR3 is TGTGCCAGCAGCTTTGAGTACGAGCAGTACTTC. The full variable domain, completed using reference TRBV7-9 and TRBJ2-7, is DTGVSQNPRHKITKRGQNVTFRCDPISEHNRLYWYRQTLGQGPEFLTYFQNEAQLEKSRLLSDRFSAERPKGSFSTLEIQRTEQGDSAMYLCASSFEYEQYFGPGTRLTVT.

This chain uses TRBV27 with TRBJ1-4; a possible D gene is TRBD1 (6 bases). The ends were cut back, 10 bases at V and 0 bases at J, with 15 bases in the middle. This CDR3 is 15 amino acids long. Germline CDR1 reads MNHEY; CDR2 reads SMNVEV (reference sequence). CDR3 bases: TGTGCCACCGGACAGTCCCTCGCAACTAATGAAAAACTGTTTTTT. Translated, it gives CATGQSLATNEKLFF.

The V gene is TRBV30, the J gene TRBJ1-2; D gene unclear. The germline V and J ends were trimmed by 0 bases and 4 bases, with 15 bases remaining between them. CDR1 and CDR2 (germline): GTSNPN, SVGIG (reference sequence). CDR3 size: 15 residues. CDR3 DNA: TGTGCCTGGAGTGTAAACGTTCACAGCTTCTATGGCTACACCTTC. It codes for CAWSVNVHSFYGYTF.

The chain recombines TRBV10-1 with TRBJ2-1, with D possibly being TRBD1 or TRBD2 (6 bases each). The CDR3 sequence is 15 residues long. Trimming pared 4 bases from V and 4 bases from J, leaving 14 bases between. CDR1 and CDR2 (germline): WNHNN, SYGVQD (reference sequence). The CDR3, as DNA: TGCGCCAGCAGTGTAGGGGGGAGTGCTTACAATGAGCAGTTCTTC. It codes for CASSVGGSAYNEQFF.

The V gene is TRBV29-1, the J gene TRBJ2-3; the D gene is possibly TRBD1 (6 bases). The CDR3 runs 12 residues. The germline V and J ends were trimmed by 4 bases and 2 bases, with 7 bases remaining between them. CDR1 and CDR2 from the germline V gene are SQVTM and ANQGSEA. For the CDR3, the DNA is TGCAGCGTTGGACAGGACACAGATACGCAGTATTTT. Amino acids: CSVGQDTDTQYF.

V and J are TRBV27 and TRBJ2-6; 9 bases align to TRBD1. CDR3 length: 19 residues. J was trimmed by 0 bases and V by 4 bases; bases with no gene match: 10. CDR1 and CDR2 from the germline V gene are MNHEY and SMNVEV (reference sequence). This chain's CDR3 is CASSSTTGGENSGANVLTF. The CDR3 DNA is TGTGCCAGCAGTTCCACGACAGGGGGAGAAAACTCTGGGGCCAACGTCCTGACTTTC.

The rearrangement links TRBV5-4 to TRBJ1-1; tentative D call: TRBD1 (6 bases). This CDR3 region has 14 residues. The ends were cut back, 3 bases at V and 4 bases at J, with 13 bases in the middle. Germline CDR1 and CDR2: SGHNT and YYREEE (reference sequence). The CDR3 loop is CASSSGQILTEAFF. For the CDR3, the DNA is TGTGCCAGCAGCTCGGGACAAATACTCACTGAAGCTTTCTTT.

J is TRBJ2-3 and V is TRBV30; TRBD2 might be the D (6 bases). Germline V CDR1 and CDR2: GTSNPN, SVGIG (reference sequence). The CDR3 contains 13 residues. Deletions cut 5 bases from V and 6 bases from J, with 15 bases between. CDR3 bases: TGTGCCTGGGGGTCTGGGGGGAGGGATACGCAGTATTTT. This translates into CAWGSGGRDTQYF.

This chain joins TRBV28 and TRBJ1-4; 7 bases match TRBD1. Germline trimming cut 3 bases from V and 3 bases from J; bases unmatched to any gene: 4. Germline loops: CDR1 MDHEN, CDR2 SYDVKM. The CDR3 is 15 amino acids. The CDR3 DNA reads TGTGCCAGCAGTTTGTACGGGACAGCTAATGAAAAACTGTTTTTT. It yields the protein CASSLYGTANEKLFF.

This sequence joins TRBV28 and TRBJ1-3, with TRBD1 identical over 9 bases. Germline values: CDR1 MDHEN, CDR2 SYDVKM. The CDR3 spans 16 residues. Trimming cost V 3 bases and J 0 bases; bases outside gene matches: 3. CDR3 DNA sequence: TGTGCCAGCAGTTTGGGGACAGGGAACTCTGGAAACACCATATATTTT. As protein: CASSLGTGNSGNTIYF.

The chain combines TRBV6-4 with TRBJ1-1; a possible D gene is TRBD1 (6 bases). Trimming took off 6 bases at V and 4 bases at J, with 12 bases between the two ends. Per the germline V gene, CDR1 is MRHNA and CDR2 is SNTAGT. This CDR3 comprises 13 residues. The CDR3 protein is CASSGIGGTEAFF. Here the CDR3 DNA reads TGTGCCAGCAGCGGAATAGGGGGCACTGAAGCTTTCTTT.

The V and J genes are TRBV5-5 and TRBJ2-5; 10 bases are a match to TRBD2. V lost 5 bases, J lost 9 bases, and 10 bases stayed unmatched. The germline CDR1 and CDR2 sequences are SGHKS and YYEKEE (reference sequence). The CDR3 has 14 amino acids. The CDR3 spells CASRPTSGVTAQYF. In DNA, the CDR3 is TGTGCCAGCAGGCCTACTAGCGGGGTCACGGCCCAGTACTTC.